These 23 T cell receptor beta chains were all obtained from the same sample, sequenced in a study of T cells expressing NK-cell markers. From its re-call of the 5' RACE reads, TCRdb lists each CDR3 protein once, without DNA. The table lists about 390,000 distinct CDR3 sequences. The material sequenced was blood T cells: a sorted CD56 or NKG2C T cell subset, CD4+ or CD8+ T cells, or bulk PBMC T cells (not recorded which). The receptor source for this set is a woman between 45 and 65 years old in good health.

V and J are TRBV27 and TRBJ2-1. The V gene's germline CDR1 is MNHEY and CDR2 SMNVEV (reference sequence). This CDR3 has 12 residues. The CDR3 sequence is CASSKILNEQFF.

This rearrangement joins TRBV29-1 to TRBJ1-1; there is no DNA to check the TCRdb D call of TRBD1. Germline CDR1 is SQVTM and CDR2 is ANQGSEA. This CDR3 is built from 13 residues. CDR3 amino acids: CSTGQPVNTEAFF.

The rearrangement joins TRBV29-1 to TRBJ1-5; TCRdb calls TRBD1, which cannot be checked without DNA. Germline V lookup: CDR1 SQVTM, CDR2 ANQGSEA. The CDR3 is made up of 15 amino acids. The CDR3 here is CSVIPGQGGSQPQHF.

The chain has TRBV5-6 and TRBJ2-1. This CDR3 spans 14 amino acids. Germline CDR1 SGHDT, CDR2 YYEEEE. The CDR3 region is CASSFGASDNEQFF. Supplemented by reference TRBV5-6 and TRBJ2-1, the full variable domain reads DAGVTQSPTHLIKTRGQQVTLRCSPKSGHDTVSWYQQALGQGPQFIFQYYEEEERQRGNFPDRFSGHQFPNYSSELNVNALLLGDSALYLCASSFGASDNEQFFGPGTRLTVL.

The chain uses TRBV24-1 and TRBJ2-3. This CDR3 spans 17 amino acids. The germline CDR1 and CDR2 sequences are KGHDR and SFDVKD. This chain's CDR3 is CATSDFRLPFSTDTQYF.

The CDR3 region is CASSLTAGDIDTQYF. The genes are TRBV7-9 and TRBJ2-3; with no DNA, the TCRdb D assignment of TRBD2 cannot be verified. Looked up from germline, CDR1 is SEHNR and CDR2 is FQNEAQ (reference sequence). This CDR3 spans 15 amino acids. The entire variable domain, with the rest obtained from reference TRBV7-9 and TRBJ2-3, is as follows: DTGVSQNPRHKITKRGQNVTFRCDPISEHNRLYWYRQTLGQGPEFLTYFQNEAQLEKSRLLSDRFSAERPKGSFSTLEIQRTEQGDSAMYLCASSLTAGDIDTQYFGPGTRLTVL.

The chain has TRBV7-8 and TRBJ2-1; with no DNA, the TCRdb D assignment of TRBD2 cannot be verified. The germline CDR1 and CDR2 sequences are SGHVS and FQNEAQ. This CDR3 region has 16 residues. The CDR3 spells CASSLRGTSGSDEQFF.

This chain's CDR3 is CASSLAGGALQTQYF. This rearrangement joins TRBV12-3 or TRBV12-4 to TRBJ2-5; there is no DNA to check the TCRdb D call of TRBD1. This CDR3 comprises 15 residues.

The chain employs TRBV6-5 and TRBJ2-1. There are 13 residues in the CDR3. Germline V gene lookup returns CDR1 MNHEY and CDR2 SVGAGI. The CDR3 loop is CASSYLLRDEQFF.

This chain links TRBV5-1 with TRBJ2-6; TCRdb outputs TRBD1, but without DNA this stays unchecked. This CDR3 region has 18 residues. Germline values: CDR1 SGHRS, CDR2 YFSETQ. This chain's CDR3 is CASSLTGTGPSGANVLTF.

The chain links TRBV29-1 to TRBJ2-1; TCRdb's D call of TRBD2 is untestable without DNA. Germline values: CDR1 SQVTM, CDR2 ANQGSEA. The CDR3 consists of 19 residues. This CDR3 is CSVLRPPTSGRPSYNEQFF.

The V and J genes are TRBV5-1 and TRBJ1-1; TCRdb picks TRBD1, but there is no DNA to check that call. This CDR3 has 14 amino acids. Germline V CDR1 and CDR2: SGHRS, YFSETQ. The CDR3: CASSPFPDSGQAFF.

This chain connects TRBV12-3 or TRBV12-4 to TRBJ2-2; TCRdb's D call, TRBD1, is unchecked because there is no DNA. The CDR3 has 16 residues. The chain's CDR3 is CASTIRDWGNTGELFF.

This CDR3 reads CASSFGGNQETQYF. The rearrangement joins TRBV27 to TRBJ2-5. CDR3 length: 14 residues. Germline-derived CDR1 and CDR2 are MNHEY and SMNVEV (reference sequence).

This chain links TRBV7-2 with TRBJ2-5. CDR1 SGHTA and CDR2 FQGNSA come from the germline V gene. The CDR3 sequence is 14 residues long. This chain's CDR3 is CASSFLMGQETQYF.

V is TRBV7-9 and J is TRBJ2-1; TCRdb gives TRBD2 as the D gene, but with no DNA this cannot be confirmed. CDR1 and CDR2 from the germline V gene are SEHNR and FQNEAQ (reference sequence). The CDR3 spans 18 residues. The CDR3 spells CASSPGQVSAGGYNEQFF.

This chain uses TRBV20-1 with TRBJ2-4; TCRdb proposes TRBD2, but this gene call is untestable without DNA. This CDR3 region has 16 residues. Germline V CDR1 and CDR2: DFQATT, SNEGSKA (reference sequence). This CDR3 is CSARDWREVNKNIQYF.

The rearrangement uses TRBV27 and TRBJ1-1. CDR1 and CDR2 from the germline V gene are MNHEY and SMNVEV (reference sequence). The CDR3 is 14 amino acids. The CDR3 protein is CASSQVLGGTEAFF.

The chain employs TRBV28 and TRBJ1-5; TCRdb outputs TRBD1, but without DNA this stays unchecked. The CDR3 runs to 14 residues. CDR1 and CDR2 from the germline V gene are MDHEN and SYDVKM. CDR3 amino acids: CASSKGGSNQPQHF.

CDR3 sequence: CATSAQRGAQPQHF. J is TRBJ1-5 and V is TRBV24-1; TCRdb picks TRBD1, but there is no DNA to check that call. Germline CDR1 is KGHDR and CDR2 is SFDVKD. CDR3 size: 14 residues.

This chain uses TRBV15 with TRBJ1-3; the D gene TCRdb calls, TRBD1, cannot be checked with no DNA. This CDR3 region has 15 residues. The germline V gene has CDR1 LNHNV and CDR2 YYDKDF (reference sequence). The CDR3 sequence is CATSRDRDSGNTIYF.

The chain has TRBV12-3 or TRBV12-4 and TRBJ2-1. The CDR3 consists of 15 residues. CDR3 sequence reads: CASSITGSSYNEQFF.

The J gene is TRBJ1-2, the V gene TRBV5-1; the TCRdb call, TRBD1, lacks DNA for checking. The CDR3 spans 16 residues. Germline V gene lookup returns CDR1 SGHRS and CDR2 YFSETQ. CDR3 sequence reads: CASSFLNGRDSHGYTF.